Listed here are 26 T cell receptor beta chains from one sample, sequenced in a study of early T cells in non-severe SARS-CoV-2 infection. TCRdb itself ran the 5' RACE reads through MiXCR, one entry per CDR3 protein. This table holds fewer than 100,000 distinct CDR3 sequences, approximately 9.1% found once. The material sequenced was whole blood. The receptor source for this set is an adult who was a healthcare worker with PCR-confirmed SARS-CoV-2 infection or an uninfected control (not recorded which).

This clonotype has more than one count but fewer than ten. The chain combines TRBV11-1 with TRBJ2-3; the match to TRBD2 covers 10 bases. V trimming: 5 bases; J trimming: 2 bases; junction bases outside the gene matches: 4. The CDR3 is 15 amino acids. Looked up from germline, CDR1 is SGHAT and CDR2 is FQDESV (reference sequence). The CDR3 sequence is CASSRSGRATDTQYF. The CDR3 region has the DNA TGTGCCAGCAGCCGAAGCGGGAGGGCCACAGATACGCAGTATTTT.

The chain joins TRBV28 to TRBJ2-2; D gene uncertain. The CDR3 covers 12 residues. Per the germline V gene, CDR1 is MDHEN and CDR2 is SYDVKM. Between the trimmed V and J ends, which lost 2 bases and 16 bases, there was a span of 14 bases. The CDR3, as DNA: TGTGCCAGCAGTTTACGGCAGGAGAATAGGTTTTTT. Its protein product is CASSLRQENRFF. Variable domain in full (rest from reference TRBV28 and TRBJ2-2): DVKVTQSSRYLVKRTGEKVFLECVQDMDHENMFWYRQDPGLGLRLIYFSYDVKMKEKGDIPEGYSVSREKKERFSLILESASTNQTSMYLCASSLRQENRFFGEGSRLTVL.

This clonotype has a count of ten or more. The CDR3 loop reads CASSEEIAGYNEQFF. The CDR3, as DNA: TGTGCCAGCAGTGAGGAGATAGCGGGATACAATGAGCAGTTCTTC. The chain combines TRBV2 with TRBJ2-1; 8 bases align to TRBD2. This CDR3 comprises 15 residues. CDR1 and CDR2 from the germline V gene are SNHLY and FYNNEI. V was pared by 3 bases and J by 4 bases, with 5 bases of the junction left unmatched. The entire variable domain, with the rest obtained from reference TRBV2 and TRBJ2-1, is as follows: EPEVTQTPSHQVTQMGQEVILRCVPISNHLYFYWYRQILGQKVEFLVSFYNNEISEKSEIFDDQFSVERPDGSNFTLKIRSTKLEDSAMYFCASSEEIAGYNEQFFGPGTRLTVL.

This clonotype was detected only a few times. The chain employs TRBV6-6 and TRBJ1-5; D is undetermined. The V gene lost 5 bases and the J gene lost 4 bases, with 9 bases spanning the gap. The CDR3 covers 13 residues. The V gene's germline CDR1 is MNHNY and CDR2 SVGAGI (reference sequence). This chain's CDR3 is CASSQSGNQPQHF. CDR3 coding DNA: TGTGCCAGCAGTCAAAGCGGTAATCAGCCCCAGCATTTT.

This clonotype was counted ten times or more. The V and J genes are TRBV10-3 and TRBJ1-1; TRBD1 agrees at 7 bases. Trimming removed 3 bases from V and 5 bases from J; junction bases left unmatched: 3. Germline V lookup: CDR1 ENHRY, CDR2 SYGVKD. The CDR3 contains 13 residues. CDR3 sequence (DNA): TGTGCCATCAGTGAAGCCAGGGGGACTGAAGCTTTCTTT. This encodes CAISEARGTEAFF.

The genes are TRBV7-6 and TRBJ2-3; D assignment may be TRBD1 or TRBD2 (6 bases each). The CDR3 extends over 13 amino acids. With 2 bases removed from V and 6 bases from J, the gap between germline ends came to 9 bases. Germline loops: CDR1 SGHVS, CDR2 FNYEAQ. CDR3 residues: CASSLRRGDTQYF. CDR3 nucleotide sequence: TGTGCCAGCAGCTTAAGGAGGGGGGATACGCAGTATTTT.

This clonotype was found many times. The chain employs TRBV6-1 and TRBJ1-5; D is ambiguous. The CDR3 is made up of 15 amino acids. Germline V gives CDR1 MNHNS, CDR2 SASEGT. Trimming removed 8 bases at V and 4 bases at J, with 18 bases between. For the CDR3, the DNA is TGTGCCAGCGGGCAATGGGGTAACTTAAATCAGCCCCAGCATTTT. It translates to CASGQWGNLNQPQHF.

V and J are TRBV10-2 and TRBJ1-1; D call uncertain. V lost 6 bases and J lost 1, with 3 bases in between. The CDR3 sequence is 11 residues long. CDR1 and CDR2 (germline): WSHSY, SAAADI. This CDR3 is CASRTNTEAFF. For the CDR3, the DNA is TGCGCCAGCAGGACGAACACTGAAGCTTTCTTT.

This clonotype has at least ten counts. The chain is built from TRBV5-1 and TRBJ1-5; 11 bases fit TRBD1. V shed 4 bases, J shed 4 bases, and the junction held 4 bases outside the gene matches. Looked up from germline, CDR1 is SGHRS and CDR2 is YFSETQ. The CDR3 runs 15 residues. Here the CDR3 reads CASSLGQGENQPQHF. Written as DNA, the CDR3 is TGCGCCAGCAGCCTGGGACAGGGGGAAAATCAGCCCCAGCATTTT.

This clonotype was seen repeatedly, ten times or more. J is TRBJ2-5 and V is TRBV12-3 or TRBV12-4; possibly TRBD1 or TRBD2 for D (5 bases each). The ends were cut back, 6 bases at V and 7 bases at J, with 9 bases in the middle. CDR3 length: 11 amino acids. The CDR3 spells CASSRGGTQYF. CDR3 sequence (DNA): TGTGCCAGCAGCCGTGGGGGGACCCAGTACTTC.

This clonotype was counted ten times or more. V is TRBV20-1 and J is TRBJ1-6; 8 nucleotides align to TRBD1. Trimming removed 4 bases from V and 7 bases from J; junction bases left unmatched: 6. CDR1 is DFQATT, CDR2 SNEGSKA, per germline (reference sequence). The CDR3 sequence is 14 residues long. CDR3 nucleotide sequence: TGCAGTGCTATTATGGGACAGGAAAATTCACCCCTCCACTTT. Amino acids: CSAIMGQENSPLHF.

This clonotype turned up a few times. This chain joins TRBV10-2 and TRBJ2-5; weak D call: TRBD1 (5 bases). Germline V lookup: CDR1 WSHSY, CDR2 SAAADI. The CDR3 runs to 10 residues. Trimming pared 8 bases from V and 5 bases from J, leaving 6 bases between. CDR3 in DNA: TGCGCCAGCGGGGCGGAGACCCAGTACTTC. Its translation: CASGAETQYF.

This clonotype was recorded at least ten times. The chain uses TRBV4-1 and TRBJ2-7; D not certain. CDR1 MGHRA and CDR2 YSYEKL come from the germline V gene. The V end was cut by 0 bases, the J end by 4 bases, with 10 bases between. CDR3 length: 14 residues. The CDR3 DNA follows: TGCGCCAGCAGCCAAGACAAGCTCCCGTACGAGCAGTACTTC. Residues: CASSQDKLPYEQYF.

The chain recombines TRBV7-9 with TRBJ2-1; TRBD1 aligns across 11 bases. Germline V gives CDR1 SEHNR, CDR2 FQNEAQ (reference sequence). The CDR3 is made up of 17 amino acids. J lost 8 bases, V lost 5 bases, and 14 bases had no gene match. The CDR3 DNA is TGTGCCAGCAGCCCTACGCCGGGACAGGGGGAGAGGGATGAGCAGTTCTTC. Its translation: CASSPTPGQGERDEQFF.

This clonotype was seen more than once but under ten times. The rearrangement joins TRBV4-1 to TRBJ2-1, with TRBD2 matching over 7 bases. V shed 2 bases, J shed 8 bases, and the junction held 6 bases outside the gene matches. From germline, CDR1 is MGHRA and CDR2 YSYEKL. The CDR3 has 14 residues. DNA for the CDR3: TGCGCCAGCAGCCAATCGGGGGGTTGGGATGAGCAGTTCTTC. The encoded protein is CASSQSGGWDEQFF.

In this sample, this clonotype turned up a few times. The chain carries TRBV10-3 and TRBJ2-6, with D maybe TRBD2 (6 bases). V shed 1 base and J shed 0 bases, with 10 bases lying between them. The CDR3 runs 17 residues. The V gene's germline CDR1 is ENHRY and CDR2 SYGVKD. The CDR3 bases are TGTGCCATCAGTGAGTGGGGCGGGGTCTCTGGGGCCAACGTCCTGACTTTC. It specifies CAISEWGGVSGANVLTF.

This clonotype showed up just a few times. V is TRBV10-2 and J is TRBJ2-6, with 10 bases lining up with TRBD1. The CDR3 totals 19 residues. V was clipped by 10 bases and J by 0 bases; unmatched bases: 15. The germline V gene encodes CDR1 WSHSY and CDR2 SAAADI. The CDR3 DNA reads TGCGCCACAGGAGGGGCGACAGGGGGCGCCCTCTCTGGGGCCAACGTCCTGACTTTC. This codes for CATGGATGGALSGANVLTF.

This clonotype was counted ten times or more. The V call is TRBV2, the J call TRBJ2-7; 7 nucleotides align to TRBD1. From germline, CDR1 is SNHLY and CDR2 FYNNEI. The CDR3 length is 12 residues. V dropped 7 bases and J dropped 5; count of bases not matched to a gene: 5. The CDR3 DNA follows: TGTGCCAGCACACAGGGGTACCACGAGCAGTACTTC. Translating gives CASTQGYHEQYF. Drawing the rest from reference TRBV2 and TRBJ2-7, the complete variable domain is EPEVTQTPSHQVTQMGQEVILRCVPISNHLYFYWYRQILGQKVEFLVSFYNNEISEKSEIFDDQFSVERPDGSNFTLKIRSTKLEDSAMYFCASTQGYHEQYFGPGTRLTVT.

This clonotype was detected ten times or more. The rearrangement joins TRBV9 to TRBJ2-5; D is ambiguous. The V gene's germline CDR1 is SGDLS and CDR2 YYNGEE. Trimming removed 1 base at V and 3 bases at J, with 19 bases between. The CDR3 covers 17 residues. The CDR3, as DNA: TGTGCCAGCAGCGTAAAGTCGGTTTGGGGATTTAAAGAGACCCAGTACTTC. It translates to CASSVKSVWGFKETQYF.

This clonotype turned up a few times. The chain has TRBV27 and TRBJ2-7; D is ambiguous. Between the trimmed V and J ends, which lost 8 bases and 2 bases, there was a span of 16 bases. Germline V gene data show CDR1 as MNHEY and CDR2 as SMNVEV (reference sequence). This CDR3 region has 14 residues. In nucleotides, the CDR3 is TGTGCCAGCCATGCGTTCGGGCGACCCTACGAGCAGTACTTC. Translated, it gives CASHAFGRPYEQYF.

This clonotype was seen at least ten times. The gene calls are TRBV20-1 and TRBJ2-7; no reliable D call. V gave up 3 bases and J gave up 0 bases, with 15 bases separating them. Germline values: CDR1 DFQATT, CDR2 SNEGSKA (reference sequence). The CDR3 spans 15 residues. This chain's CDR3 is CSARGHLTFSYEQYF. The CDR3 nucleotides read TGCAGTGCTAGGGGCCACCTGACATTCTCCTACGAGCAGTACTTC.

The chain carries TRBV5-1 and TRBJ2-1; 9 bases are a match to TRBD1. With V trimmed by 2 bases and J by 6 bases, 6 bases remained unmatched. Germline V gives CDR1 SGHRS, CDR2 YFSETQ. This CDR3 has 15 residues. CDR3 residues: CASSLTGQGGNEQFF. CDR3 bases: TGCGCCAGCAGCTTAACGGGACAGGGAGGCAATGAGCAGTTCTTC. Based on the CDR3 plus reference TRBV5-1 and TRBJ2-1, the full variable domain is KAGVTQTPRYLIKTRGQQVTLSCSPISGHRSVSWYQQTPGQGLQFLFEYFSETQRNKGNFPGRFSGRQFSNSRSEMNVSTLELGDSALYLCASSLTGQGGNEQFFGPGTRLTVL.

This chain links TRBV12-3 or TRBV12-4 with TRBJ1-1; 7 bases are shared with TRBD1. J was trimmed by 4 bases and V by 2 bases; bases with no gene match: 4. The CDR3 is 14 residues long. This chain's CDR3 is CASSLNHRGTEAFF. DNA of the CDR3: TGTGCCAGCAGTTTAAACCACAGGGGCACTGAAGCTTTCTTT.

Regarding this clonotype: A read error may explain this, as a much larger clone is one base away. The chain employs TRBV27 and TRBJ1-4, with D unresolved. V gave up 2 bases and J gave up 12 bases, with 10 bases separating them. CDR3 length equals 12 residues. In germline, CDR1 is MNHEY, CDR2 SMNVEV (reference sequence). Written as DNA, the CDR3 is TGTGCCAGCAGTTTAGCCGTGGGCCAACTGTTTTTT. Its translation is CASSLAVGQLFF. Variable domain in full (rest from reference TRBV27 and TRBJ1-4): EAQVTQNPRYLITVTGKKLTVTCSQNMNHEYMSWYRQDPGLGLRQIYYSMNVEVTDKGDVPEGYKVSRKEKRNFPLILESPSPNQTSLYFCASSLAVGQLFFGSGTQLSVL.

This sequence joins TRBV5-6 and TRBJ2-5; D call uncertain. The ends were cut back, 5 bases at V and 4 bases at J, with 15 bases in the middle. The germline CDR1 and CDR2 sequences are SGHDT and YYEEEE. This CDR3 has 14 amino acids. CDR3 amino acids: CASSSSIPAETQYF. The DNA for the CDR3 is TGTGCCAGCAGTAGTAGTATACCGGCAGAGACCCAGTACTTC.

This clonotype showed up many times. The gene calls are TRBV7-9 and TRBJ2-3; D gene ambiguous. This CDR3 spans 14 amino acids. Germline loops: CDR1 SEHNR, CDR2 FQNEAQ (reference sequence). The V gene lost 3 bases and the J gene lost 1 base, with 8 bases spanning the gap. CDR3 amino acids: CASSFSLGTDTQYF. CDR3 nucleotides: TGTGCCAGCAGCTTTAGCCTGGGCACAGATACGCAGTATTTT.